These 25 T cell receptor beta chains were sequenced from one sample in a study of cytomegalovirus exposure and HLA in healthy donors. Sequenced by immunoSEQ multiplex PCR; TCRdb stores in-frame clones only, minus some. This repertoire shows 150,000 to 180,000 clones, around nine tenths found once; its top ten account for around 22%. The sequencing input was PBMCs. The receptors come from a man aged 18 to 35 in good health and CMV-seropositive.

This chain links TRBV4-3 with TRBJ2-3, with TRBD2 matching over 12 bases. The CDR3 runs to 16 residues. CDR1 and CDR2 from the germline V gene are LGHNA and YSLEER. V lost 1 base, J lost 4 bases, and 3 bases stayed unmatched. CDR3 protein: CASSQGPSGGADTQYF. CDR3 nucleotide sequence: TGCGCCAGCAGCCAAGGACCTAGCGGGGGGGCAGATACGCAGTATTTT.

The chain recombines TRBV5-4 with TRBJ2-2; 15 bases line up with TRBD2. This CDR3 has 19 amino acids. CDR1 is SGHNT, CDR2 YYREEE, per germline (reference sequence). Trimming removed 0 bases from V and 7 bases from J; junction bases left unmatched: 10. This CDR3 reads CASSLASRTSGRAVGELFF. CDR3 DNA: TGTGCCAGCAGCTTGGCTTCGCGGACTAGCGGGAGGGCCGTCGGGGAGCTGTTTTTT.

CDR3 sequence (DNA): TGTGCCAGCAGCTCGCGACTAGCGGGGGGGCAGAATGAGCAGTTCTTC. Residues: CASSSRLAGGQNEQFF. The chain joins TRBV7-2 to TRBJ2-1; TRBD2 matches at 14 bases. Germline CDR1 and CDR2: SGHTA and FQGNSA. The CDR3 covers 16 residues. With V trimmed by 4 bases and J by 7 bases, 6 bases remained unmatched.

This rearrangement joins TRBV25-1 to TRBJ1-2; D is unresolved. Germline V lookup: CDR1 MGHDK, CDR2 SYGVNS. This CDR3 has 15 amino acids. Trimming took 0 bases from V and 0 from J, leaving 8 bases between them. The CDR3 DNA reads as TGTGCCAGCAGTGAATACGTCAACACTAACTATGGCTACACCTTC. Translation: CASSEYVNTNYGYTF.

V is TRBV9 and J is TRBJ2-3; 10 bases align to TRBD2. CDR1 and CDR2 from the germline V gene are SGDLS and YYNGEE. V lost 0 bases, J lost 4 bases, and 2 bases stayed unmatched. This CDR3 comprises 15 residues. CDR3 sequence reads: CASSVASGSADTQYF. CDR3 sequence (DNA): TGTGCCAGCAGCGTAGCTAGCGGGAGTGCAGATACGCAGTATTTT.

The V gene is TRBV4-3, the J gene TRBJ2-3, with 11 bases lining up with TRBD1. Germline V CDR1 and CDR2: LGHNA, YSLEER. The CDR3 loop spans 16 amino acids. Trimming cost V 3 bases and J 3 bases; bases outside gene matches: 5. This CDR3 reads CASSHAGTGGTDTQYF. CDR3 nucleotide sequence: TGCGCCAGCAGCCATGCCGGGACAGGGGGGACAGATACGCAGTATTTT.

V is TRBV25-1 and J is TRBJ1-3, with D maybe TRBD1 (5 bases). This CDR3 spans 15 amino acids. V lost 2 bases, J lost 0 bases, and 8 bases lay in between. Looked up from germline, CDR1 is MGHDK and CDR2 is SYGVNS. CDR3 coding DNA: TGTGCCAGCAGTGAAACAGGCGGCTCTGGAAACACCATATATTTT. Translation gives CASSETGGSGNTIYF.

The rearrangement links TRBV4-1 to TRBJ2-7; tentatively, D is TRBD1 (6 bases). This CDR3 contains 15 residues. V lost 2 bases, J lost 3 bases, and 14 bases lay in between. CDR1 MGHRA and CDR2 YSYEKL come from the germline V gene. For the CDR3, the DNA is TGCGCCAGCAGCCAACCGGGACAAGGGATCTACGAGCAGTACTTC. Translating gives CASSQPGQGIYEQYF.

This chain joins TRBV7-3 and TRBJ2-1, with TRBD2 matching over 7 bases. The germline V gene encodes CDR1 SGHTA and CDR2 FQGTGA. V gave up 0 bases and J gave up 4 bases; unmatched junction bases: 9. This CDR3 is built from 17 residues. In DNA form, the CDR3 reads TGTGCCAGCAGCTTAACGTATAGCGGGTCGATGTACAATGAGCAGTTCTTC. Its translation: CASSLTYSGSMYNEQFF.

CDR3 sequence reads: CASSLLTSGGQADTQYF. The DNA for the CDR3 is TGCGCCAGCAGCTTGTTAACTAGCGGGGGGCAGGCAGATACGCAGTATTTT. The J gene is TRBJ2-3, the V gene TRBV5-1; 12 nucleotides line up with TRBD2. Germline V gene lookup returns CDR1 SGHRS and CDR2 YFSETQ. This CDR3 has 17 amino acids. J gave up 4 bases and V 1 base, and 7 bases lay outside the gene matches.

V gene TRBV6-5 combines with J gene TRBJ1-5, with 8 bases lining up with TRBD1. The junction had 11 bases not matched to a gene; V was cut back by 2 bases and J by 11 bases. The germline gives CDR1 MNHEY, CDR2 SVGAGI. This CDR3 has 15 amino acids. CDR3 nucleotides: TGTGCCAGCAGTTACGATAGACAGGGGATGGGAGCCCAGCATTTT. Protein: CASSYDRQGMGAQHF.

CDR3 residues: CASSVAGSYQPQHF. The CDR3 bases are TGTGCCAGCAGCGTAGCTGGCAGTTATCAGCCCCAGCATTTT. The chain uses TRBV9 and TRBJ1-5, with D hard to call. The V gene lost 0 bases and the J gene lost 5 bases, with 9 bases spanning the gap. Germline V CDR1 and CDR2: SGDLS, YYNGEE. There are 14 residues in the CDR3.

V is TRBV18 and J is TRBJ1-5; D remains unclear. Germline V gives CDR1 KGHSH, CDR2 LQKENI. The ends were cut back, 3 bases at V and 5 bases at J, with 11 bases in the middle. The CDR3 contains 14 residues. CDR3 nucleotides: TGTGCCAGCTCACCCTTTCCCGGGGATCAGCCCCAGCATTTT. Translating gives CASSPFPGDQPQHF.

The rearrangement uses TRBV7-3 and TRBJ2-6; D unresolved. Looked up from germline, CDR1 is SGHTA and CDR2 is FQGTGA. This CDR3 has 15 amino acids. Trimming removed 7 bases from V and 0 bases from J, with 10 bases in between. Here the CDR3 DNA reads TGTGCCAGCACCTTCAGGCCCTCTGGGGCCAACGTCCTGACTTTC. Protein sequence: CASTFRPSGANVLTF.

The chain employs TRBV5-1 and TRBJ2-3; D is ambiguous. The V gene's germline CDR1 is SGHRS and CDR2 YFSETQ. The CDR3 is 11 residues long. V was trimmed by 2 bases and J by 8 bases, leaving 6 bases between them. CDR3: CASSFGSTQYF. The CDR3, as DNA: TGCGCCAGCAGCTTTGGCTCTACGCAGTATTTT.

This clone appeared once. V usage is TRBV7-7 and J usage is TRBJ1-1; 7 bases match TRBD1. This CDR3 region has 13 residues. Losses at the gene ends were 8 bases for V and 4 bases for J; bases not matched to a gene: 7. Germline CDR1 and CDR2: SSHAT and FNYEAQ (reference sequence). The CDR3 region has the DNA TGTGCCAGCCAGAGGTACAGGGGCACTGAAGCTTTCTTT. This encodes CASQRYRGTEAFF.

CDR3 sequence (DNA): TGCAGCGCTGGTCGGGGGGCGGGTGAGCAGTACTTC. Translating gives CSAGRGAGEQYF. This chain joins TRBV29-1 and TRBJ2-7, with D maybe TRBD2 (7 bases). V was cut by 7 bases and J by 7 bases, with 17 bases left in between. Germline V gives CDR1 SQVTM, CDR2 ANQGSEA. This CDR3 region has 12 residues.

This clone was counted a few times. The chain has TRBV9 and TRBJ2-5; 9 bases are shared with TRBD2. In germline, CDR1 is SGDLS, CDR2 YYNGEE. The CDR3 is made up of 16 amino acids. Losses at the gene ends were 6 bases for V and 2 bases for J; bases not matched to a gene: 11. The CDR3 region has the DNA TGTGCCAGCAACGTCGGAAGCGGGGGGCGACAAGAGACCCAGTACTTC. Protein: CASNVGSGGRQETQYF.

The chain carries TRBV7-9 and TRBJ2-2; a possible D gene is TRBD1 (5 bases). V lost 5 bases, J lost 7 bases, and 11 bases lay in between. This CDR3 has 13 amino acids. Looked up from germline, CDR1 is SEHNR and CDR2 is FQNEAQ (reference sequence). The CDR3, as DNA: TGTGCCAGCAGCACAAGGGGTGGCGGGGAGCTGTTTTTT. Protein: CASSTRGGGELFF.

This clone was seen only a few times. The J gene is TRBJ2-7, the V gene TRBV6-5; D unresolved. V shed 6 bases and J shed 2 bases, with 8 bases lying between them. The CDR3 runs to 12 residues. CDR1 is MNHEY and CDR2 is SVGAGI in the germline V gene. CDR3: CASSNGPYEQYF. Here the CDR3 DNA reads TGTGCCAGCAGCAATGGCCCCTACGAGCAGTACTTC.

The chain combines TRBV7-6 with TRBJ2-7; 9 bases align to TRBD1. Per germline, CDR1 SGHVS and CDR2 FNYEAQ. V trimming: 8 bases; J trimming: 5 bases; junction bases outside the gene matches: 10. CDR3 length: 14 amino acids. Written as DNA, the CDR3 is TGTGCCAGCGGATTGACAGGGGGTGGCGACGAGCAGTACTTC. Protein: CASGLTGGGDEQYF.

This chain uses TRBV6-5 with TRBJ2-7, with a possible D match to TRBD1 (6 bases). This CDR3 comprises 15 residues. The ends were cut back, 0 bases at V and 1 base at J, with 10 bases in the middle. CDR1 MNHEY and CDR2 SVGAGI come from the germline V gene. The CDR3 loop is CASSYSKTGSYEQYF. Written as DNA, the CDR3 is TGTGCCAGCAGTTACTCGAAAACAGGGTCCTACGAGCAGTACTTC.

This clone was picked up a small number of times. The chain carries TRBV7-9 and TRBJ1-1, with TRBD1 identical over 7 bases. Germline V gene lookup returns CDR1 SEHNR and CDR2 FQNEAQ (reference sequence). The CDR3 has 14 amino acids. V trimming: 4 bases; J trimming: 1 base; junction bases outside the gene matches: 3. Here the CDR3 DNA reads TGTGCCAGCAGCTGGGACAGTGGGAACACTGAAGCTTTCTTT. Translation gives CASSWDSGNTEAFF.

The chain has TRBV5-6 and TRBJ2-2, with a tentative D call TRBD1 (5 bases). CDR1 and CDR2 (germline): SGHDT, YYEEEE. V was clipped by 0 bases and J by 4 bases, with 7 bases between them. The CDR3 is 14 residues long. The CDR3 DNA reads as TGTGCCAGCAGCTTGGGGGGCATCACCGGGGAGCTGTTTTTT. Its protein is CASSLGGITGELFF.

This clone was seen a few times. CDR3 DNA: TGCGCCAGCGGGCAGGACGAGCAGTACTTC. Translating it yields CASGQDEQYF. The rearrangement links TRBV4-1 to TRBJ2-7; D call uncertain. The germline V gene encodes CDR1 MGHRA and CDR2 YSYEKL. V was pared by 8 bases and J by 5 bases, with 7 bases between. CDR3 length equals 10 residues.